The next 26 T cell receptor beta chains were all read from a single sample in a study of cytomegalovirus exposure and HLA in healthy donors. The PCR ran on 60 Vbeta and 13 Jbeta primers. Here immunoSEQ multiplex PCR was the method, and the copy in TCRdb shows in-frame clones only, minus some. The table records about 140,000 clones, approximately 85% of them present only once. The sample taken for sequencing was PBMCs. Receptors were obtained from a woman aged 40 to 55 in good health and CMV-seronegative.

The chain carries TRBV2 and TRBJ1-2; D gene unclear. Germline assignment: CDR1 SNHLY and CDR2 FYNNEI. Trimming left V 2 bases short and J 8 bases short, with 15 bases between. The CDR3 length is 14 residues. In DNA, the CDR3 is TGTGCCAGCAGTGAATCCTGGCAGGTTGGCGGCTACACCTTC. Amino acid sequence: CASSESWQVGGYTF. The full variable domain, in which reference TRBV2 and TRBJ1-2 provide the parts outside the CDR3, is EPEVTQTPSHQVTQMGQEVILRCVPISNHLYFYWYRQILGQKVEFLVSFYNNEISEKSEIFDDQFSVERPDGSNFTLKIRSTKLEDSAMYFCASSESWQVGGYTFGSGTRLTVV.

The CDR3 region is CASSPSGNEQYF. CDR3 DNA: TGTGCCAGCTCACCTTCAGGGAACGAGCAGTACTTC. The chain uses TRBV18 and TRBJ2-7; the D gene is possibly TRBD1 (5 bases). The CDR3 spans 12 residues. The germline gives CDR1 KGHSH, CDR2 LQKENI. Trimming took 3 bases from V and 5 from J, leaving 8 bases between them.

The chain carries TRBV27 and TRBJ2-1, with 9 bases fitting TRBD1. Germline CDR1 is MNHEY and CDR2 is SMNVEV (reference sequence). The CDR3 has 16 amino acids. V shed 1 base and J 12 bases; nucleotides not matched to a gene: 13. Written as DNA, the CDR3 is TGTGCCAGCAGTTTATTAGGGACAGGGAAGAGGGAGGGGCAGTTCTTC. Amino acids: CASSLLGTGKREGQFF.

As to this clone: The same CDR3 is also encoded by other DNA sequences in this sample. Here the CDR3 reads CASSLGSGNTEAFF. The DNA for the CDR3 is TGCGCCAGCAGCTTAGGTTCGGGGAACACTGAAGCTTTCTTT. The chain combines TRBV5-1 with TRBJ1-1; no clear D gene. From germline, CDR1 is SGHRS and CDR2 YFSETQ. The CDR3 consists of 14 residues. V gave up 2 bases and J gave up 1 base, with 9 bases separating them.

J is TRBJ1-5 and V is TRBV5-5; TRBD1 aligns across 7 bases. Germline V lookup: CDR1 SGHKS, CDR2 YYEKEE (reference sequence). The CDR3 extends over 14 amino acids. The J segment lost 4 bases and the V segment lost 7 bases, leaving 8 bases of the junction unmatched. This CDR3 reads CASSPGTVNQPQHF. CDR3 nucleotides: TGTGCCAGCTCACCCGGGACAGTTAATCAGCCCCAGCATTTT.

The chain has TRBV28 and TRBJ1-2; the D is unclear. CDR3 size: 15 residues. The germline V gene encodes CDR1 MDHEN and CDR2 SYDVKM. The V end was cut by 2 bases, the J end by 4 bases, with 14 bases between. CDR3 sequence reads: CASSLGGSWGYGYTF. The CDR3 DNA reads TGTGCCAGCAGTTTAGGAGGCTCTTGGGGCTATGGCTACACCTTC.

CDR3 coding DNA: TGTGCCAGCAGTTTGTGGAGACACACTGAAGCTTTCTTT. Amino acid sequence: CASSLWRHTEAFF. The chain carries TRBV27 and TRBJ1-1; D is uncertain. V was cut by 3 bases and J by 3 bases, with 8 bases left in between. This CDR3 spans 13 amino acids. Germline CDR1 is MNHEY and CDR2 is SMNVEV (reference sequence).

A single count supports this clone. V usage is TRBV6-5 and J usage is TRBJ2-7, with 8 bases lining up with TRBD2. There are 16 residues in the CDR3. The trim removed 0 bases at V and 0 bases at J, leaving 4 bases unmatched. The V gene's germline CDR1 is MNHEY and CDR2 SVGAGI. CDR3 protein: CASSYSLAGGSYEQYF. The CDR3 region has the DNA TGTGCCAGCAGTTACTCGCTAGCGGGTGGCTCCTACGAGCAGTACTTC.

Only one count was recorded for this clone. The chain has TRBV6-5 and TRBJ2-1; TRBD1 agrees at 7 bases. CDR1 and CDR2 from the germline V gene are MNHEY and SVGAGI. The CDR3 runs 13 residues. The V segment lost 4 bases and the J segment 6 bases; nucleotides outside the gene matches: 3. CDR3 region: CASSSGQINEQFF. The DNA for the CDR3 is TGTGCCAGCAGTTCGGGACAGATCAATGAGCAGTTCTTC.

This chain uses TRBV6-5 with TRBJ1-1; no clear D. V lost 7 bases and J 9 bases, leaving 18 bases between the germline ends. Germline V gives CDR1 MNHEY, CDR2 SVGAGI. The CDR3 runs 13 residues. The DNA for the CDR3 is TGTGCCAGCACCAACACCATTCTGGCCAAAGCTTTCTTT. Protein sequence: CASTNTILAKAFF.

The V and J genes are TRBV2 and TRBJ1-2; 7 bases agree with TRBD1. Losses at the gene ends were 6 bases for V and 4 bases for J; bases not matched to a gene: 5. Germline values: CDR1 SNHLY, CDR2 FYNNEI. The CDR3 totals 13 residues. CDR3 coding DNA: TGTGCCAGCAGGGACAGGAGCGTCTATGGCTACACCTTC. Amino acids: CASRDRSVYGYTF.

The rearrangement links TRBV5-6 to TRBJ2-5; 12 bases map to TRBD2. The J call is uncertain, as TRBJ2-7 better fits the DNA end. The CDR3 runs 15 residues. Germline V CDR1 and CDR2: SGHDT, YYEEEE. The CDR3 DNA reads as TGTGCCAGCAGCCCGGGACTAGCGGGTACCTACGAGCAGTACTTC. Amino acids: CASSPGLAGTYEQYF.

The V call is TRBV29-1, the J call TRBJ2-1, with D tentatively TRBD2 (5 bases). In germline, CDR1 is SQVTM, CDR2 ANQGSEA. Trimming stripped 7 bases from V and 10 bases from J, with 17 bases between. This CDR3 contains 12 residues. The CDR3 bases are TGCAGCGCCCTGACTACCTTGATAGAGCAGTTCTTC. Translation gives CSALTTLIEQFF.

The chain links TRBV5-4 to TRBJ2-1, with TRBD1 matching over 9 bases. The V gene's germline CDR1 is SGHNT and CDR2 YYREEE (reference sequence). V was pared by 0 bases and J by 5 bases, with 3 bases of the junction left unmatched. The CDR3 contains 15 residues. CDR3 in DNA: TGTGCCAGCAGCTTGGGAGGGGACAGGGACAATGAGCAGTTCTTC. As protein: CASSLGGDRDNEQFF.

The chain combines TRBV7-9 with TRBJ2-1; 7 bases are shared with TRBD2. The CDR3 runs to 15 residues. The J segment lost 7 bases and the V segment lost 1 base, leaving 7 bases of the junction unmatched. The germline gives CDR1 SEHNR, CDR2 FQNEAQ (reference sequence). The CDR3 protein is CASSLEGGPGNEQFF. CDR3 bases: TGTGCCAGCAGCTTAGAGGGAGGGCCAGGTAATGAGCAGTTCTTC. Drawing the rest from reference TRBV7-9 and TRBJ2-1, the complete variable domain is DTGVSQNPRHKITKRGQNVTFRCDPISEHNRLYWYRQTLGQGPEFLTYFQNEAQLEKSRLLSDRFSAERPKGSFSTLEIQRTEQGDSAMYLCASSLEGGPGNEQFFGPGTRLTVL.

The V gene is TRBV7-2, the J gene TRBJ1-1, with 10 bases aligning to TRBD1. Per germline, CDR1 SGHTA and CDR2 FQGNSA. CDR3 length: 16 amino acids. The J segment lost 5 bases and the V segment lost 4 bases, leaving 10 bases of the junction unmatched. CDR3 sequence reads: CASSYGQGEIGTEAFF. CDR3 nucleotide sequence: TGTGCCAGCAGCTACGGACAGGGGGAGATAGGTACTGAAGCTTTCTTT.

This chain uses TRBV11-2 with TRBJ2-7; D is unclear. V lost 5 bases and J lost 4, with 9 bases in between. The CDR3 is made up of 12 amino acids. The V gene's germline CDR1 is SGHAT and CDR2 FQNNGV. CDR3 loop: CASSQTHYEQYF. The CDR3, as DNA: TGTGCCAGCAGCCAGACACATTACGAGCAGTACTTC.

V and J are TRBV10-3 and TRBJ2-2; 9 nucleotides agree with TRBD2. This CDR3 spans 15 amino acids. Germline V gene data show CDR1 as ENHRY and CDR2 as SYGVKD. The V and J ends lost 8 bases and 0 bases, in that order; junction bases with no gene match: 4. CDR3 sequence: CAIGGRASNTGELFF. The CDR3, as DNA: TGTGCCATCGGCGGGAGGGCCTCGAACACCGGGGAGCTGTTTTTT.

This sequence joins TRBV28 and TRBJ2-7; TRBD1 is a possible D gene (6 bases). Trimming took off 8 bases at V and 2 bases at J, with 10 bases between the two ends. Germline values: CDR1 MDHEN, CDR2 SYDVKM. The CDR3 is 12 residues long. The DNA of the CDR3 is TGTGCCAGCTGGACAGAACCCTACGAGCAGTACTTC. It codes for CASWTEPYEQYF.

The CDR3 bases are TGTGCCAGTAGCCCCGAGCGGGGGCCGTCTAATGAGCAGTTCTTC. Amino acid sequence: CASSPERGPSNEQFF. This chain connects TRBV19 to TRBJ2-1, with 8 bases matching TRBD2. V shed 6 bases and J 7 bases; nucleotides not matched to a gene: 11. The CDR3 consists of 15 residues. Germline-derived CDR1 and CDR2 are LNHDA and SQIVND (reference sequence).

J is TRBJ1-2 and V is TRBV30; 10 bases agree with TRBD1. The CDR3 spans 14 residues. CDR1 is GTSNPN and CDR2 is SVGIG in the germline V gene (reference sequence). Trimming at V came to 5 bases and at J to 6 bases, leaving 9 bases not matched to a gene. CDR3 DNA: TGTGCCTGGGGGACAGGGGACGGGTTGGATGGCTACACCTTC. It encodes CAWGTGDGLDGYTF.

The genes are TRBV28 and TRBJ1-2; tentative D call: TRBD1 (6 bases). This CDR3 is built from 15 residues. In germline, CDR1 is MDHEN, CDR2 SYDVKM. Trimming removed 7 bases from V and 4 bases from J, with 19 bases in between. In DNA, the CDR3 is TGTGCCAGCATTACGGGGGGCGCAGGACTCTATGGCTACACCTTC. It encodes CASITGGAGLYGYTF.

V usage is TRBV18 and J usage is TRBJ2-3, with 9 bases fitting TRBD2. V lost 5 bases to trimming and J lost 4 bases; unmatched junction nucleotides: 10. There are 16 residues in the CDR3. Germline loops: CDR1 KGHSH, CDR2 LQKENI. CDR3 sequence: CASSEFAGGPSDTQYF. The DNA of the CDR3 is TGTGCCAGCTCAGAATTTGCGGGAGGGCCGTCAGATACGCAGTATTTT. Full variable domain (rest looked up from reference TRBV18 and TRBJ2-3): NAGVMQNPRHLVRRRGQEARLRCSPMKGHSHVYWYRQLPEEGLKFMVYLQKENIIDESGMPKERFSAEFPKEGPSILRIQQVVRGDSAAYFCASSEFAGGPSDTQYFGPGTRLTVL.

A single count supports this clone. The gene calls are TRBV11-2 and TRBJ1-4, with D uncertain. The CDR3 has 14 residues. Trimming left V 4 bases short and J 6 bases short, with 12 bases between. CDR1 and CDR2 from the germline V gene are SGHAT and FQNNGV. The CDR3 spells CASSSKAGYEKLFF. The CDR3 DNA reads TGTGCCAGCAGCTCGAAGGCAGGTTATGAAAAACTGTTTTTT.

The V and J genes are TRBV15 and TRBJ1-2; D is unresolved. V was clipped by 1 base and J by 5 bases, with 11 bases between them. This CDR3 contains 14 residues. CDR1 is LNHNV and CDR2 is YYDKDF in the germline V gene (reference sequence). CDR3 amino acids: CATSRGLADYGYTF. CDR3 coding DNA: TGTGCCACCAGCAGAGGGCTAGCCGATTATGGCTACACCTTC.

The chain recombines TRBV6-5 with TRBJ2-3; 11 bases match TRBD2. Trimming cost V 6 bases and J 4 bases; bases outside gene matches: 3. The CDR3 is 14 amino acids. Germline V gives CDR1 MNHEY, CDR2 SVGAGI. The CDR3 is CASRRLAGPDTQYF. CDR3 sequence (DNA): TGTGCCAGCAGGCGACTAGCGGGACCAGATACGCAGTATTTT.